These T cell receptor beta chains were read from a single sample in a study of CD4 T cells in relation to SARS-CoV-2 and coronaviruses. Generated by immunoSEQ multiplex PCR, the TCRdb table keeps only in-frame clones and is missing some. Of about 38,000 clones listed, 70% to 90% are singletons. The specimen sequenced was memory CD4+ T cells from PBMCs. These receptors all come from an adult with COVID-19. Each CDR3 is given with its conserved first and last residue. A D gene is named only where the DNA matches it firmly. Some rows have no size entry. The others give once, few or many, or a class for an expanded clone.

J gene: TRBJ1-2
clone size: -
D gene: TRBD1
V gene: TRBV19
CDR3 DNA: TGTGCCAGTAGTTTTCCACCCGGGACAGGAAACCCCTACACCTTC
CDR3 protein: CASSFPPGTGNPYTF

J gene: TRBJ2-3
clone size: -
D gene: -
V gene: TRBV9
CDR3 DNA: TGTGCCAGCAGCGGTAGTAGCGCAATAGCAGATACGCAGTATTTT
CDR3 protein: CASSGSSAIADTQYF

J gene: TRBJ2-3
clone size: -
D gene: TRBD2
V gene: TRBV11-2
CDR3 DNA: TGTGCCAGCTCGGGTGACGGGGGGGTGACAGATACGCAGTATTTT
CDR3 protein: CASSGDGGVTDTQYF

J gene: TRBJ1-5
clone size: -
D gene: TRBD1
V gene: TRBV5-5
CDR3 DNA: TGTGCCAGCAGCTTGGGACAGGGCCAGCCCCAGCATTTT
CDR3 protein: CASSLGQGQPQHF

J gene: TRBJ1-1
clone size: -
D gene: -
V gene: TRBV7-9
CDR3 DNA: TGTGCCAGCAGCTTAGCGATAGGGGGAATGAGGGGTAACACTGAAGCTTTCTTT
CDR3 protein: CASSLAIGGMRGNTEAFF

J gene: TRBJ1-2
clone size: -
D gene: -
V gene: TRBV7-9
CDR3 DNA: TGTGCCAGCAGCTTAGAGACGGGACGGAGGTATGGCTACACCTTC
CDR3 protein: CASSLETGRRYGYTF

J gene: TRBJ1-3
clone size: -
D gene: -
V gene: TRBV6-1
CDR3 DNA: TGTGCCAGCAGTGAAAGGGCCAGGGGAATAGGAAACACCATATATTTT
CDR3 protein: CASSERARGIGNTIYF

J gene: TRBJ1-1
clone size: -
D gene: -
V gene: TRBV7-2
CDR3 DNA: TGTGCCAGCAGCCGCTACGGACAGTTCACTGAAGCTTTCTTT
CDR3 protein: CASSRYGQFTEAFF

J gene: TRBJ2-7
clone size: -
D gene: TRBD1
V gene: TRBV5-1
CDR3 DNA: TGCGCCAGCAGCCGGGACACAGGGGACATCCCCTACGAGCAGTACTTC
CDR3 protein: CASSRDTGDIPYEQYF

J gene: TRBJ1-6
clone size: -
D gene: -
V gene: TRBV12-5
CDR3 DNA: TGTGCTAGTGGCTCCGACAGACCCAATAATTCACCCCTCCACTTT
CDR3 protein: CASGSDRPNNSPLHF

J gene: TRBJ2-2
clone size: once
D gene: -
V gene: TRBV5-4
CDR3 DNA: TGTGCCAGCAGCTTGGCTCAGGGGAGAACCGGGGAGCTGTTTTTT
CDR3 protein: CASSLAQGRTGELFF

J gene: TRBJ1-2
clone size: -
D gene: -
V gene: TRBV18
CDR3 DNA: TGTGCCAGCTCACCGACCGGGTTTGGCTACACCTTC
CDR3 protein: CASSPTGFGYTF

J gene: TRBJ1-5
clone size: -
D gene: -
V gene: TRBV6-5
CDR3 DNA: TGTGCCAGCACCGACAGAAGTCTGACTCAGCCCCAGCATTTT
CDR3 protein: CASTDRSLTQPQHF

J gene: TRBJ2-1
clone size: -
D gene: -
V gene: TRBV9
CDR3 DNA: TGTGCCAGCAGCGTAGAGGGGGGCTCCTACAATGAGCAGTTCTTC
CDR3 protein: CASSVEGGSYNEQFF

J gene: TRBJ1-3
clone size: -
D gene: -
V gene: TRBV4-1
CDR3 DNA: TGCGCCAGCAGCCAAGACGCCCGCGGGGGATCAGGAAACACCATATATTTT
CDR3 protein: CASSQDARGGSGNTIYF

J gene: TRBJ2-7
clone size: -
D gene: -
V gene: TRBV10-2
CDR3 DNA: TGCGCCAGCAGTCCGGGCGAGCAGTACTTC
CDR3 protein: CASSPGEQYF

J gene: TRBJ2-5
clone size: -
D gene: -
V gene: TRBV5-6
CDR3 DNA: TGTGCCAGCAGCTTTGGCCACCTTGAAGAGACCCAGTACTTC
CDR3 protein: CASSFGHLEETQYF

J gene: TRBJ1-2
clone size: once
D gene: -
V gene: TRBV30
CDR3 DNA: TGTGCCTCTTTTTCGAGGAGACAGACAGGCGGCTACACCTTC
CDR3 protein: CASFSRRQTGGYTF

J gene: TRBJ2-1
clone size: -
D gene: -
V gene: TRBV27
CDR3 DNA: TGTGCCAGCAGTTTATCGCGGGGACGGGACAATGAGCAGTTCTTC
CDR3 protein: CASSLSRGRDNEQFF

J gene: TRBJ1-4
clone size: -
D gene: TRBD1
V gene: TRBV11-2
CDR3 DNA: TGTGCCAGCAGCCAGGACGGGACAGTTAATGAAAAACTGTTTTTT
CDR3 protein: CASSQDGTVNEKLFF

J gene: TRBJ2-1
clone size: -
D gene: -
V gene: TRBV5-6
CDR3 DNA: TGTGCCAGCAGCTTTCGTATGGAGCAGTTCTTC
CDR3 protein: CASSFRMEQFF

J gene: TRBJ1-3
clone size: -
D gene: -
V gene: TRBV3-1/TRBV3-2
CDR3 DNA: TGTGCCAGCGCCTCAACGAGCTCTGGAAACACCATATATTTT
CDR3 protein: CASASTSSGNTIYF

J gene: TRBJ2-7
clone size: -
D gene: TRBD2
V gene: TRBV19
CDR3 DNA: TGTGCCAGTAGTAGGGCTAGCGGGGGATACGAGCAGTACTTC
CDR3 protein: CASSRASGGYEQYF

J gene: TRBJ1-1
clone size: -
D gene: -
V gene: TRBV7-8
CDR3 DNA: TGTGCCAGCAGCCCTGGGTTGTTCGGCACTGAAGCTTTCTTT
CDR3 protein: CASSPGLFGTEAFF

J gene: TRBJ2-7
clone size: -
D gene: TRBD1
V gene: TRBV2
CDR3 DNA: TGTGCCAGCAGTTGGGACAGGGGGCATGACGAGCAGTACTTC
CDR3 protein: CASSWDRGHDEQYF

J gene: TRBJ2-5
clone size: -
D gene: -
V gene: TRBV5-1
CDR3 DNA: TGCGCCAGCAGCATGGGGGACGACTCGAGGGCGGAGACCCAGTACTTC
CDR3 protein: CASSMGDDSRAETQYF

J gene: TRBJ1-5
clone size: -
D gene: -
V gene: TRBV27
CDR3 DNA: TGTGCCAGCAAGGGGCACAGCAATCAGCCCCAGCATTTT
CDR3 protein: CASKGHSNQPQHF

J gene: TRBJ2-5
clone size: -
D gene: -
V gene: TRBV11-3
CDR3 DNA: TGTGCCAGCAGCCCTCCGGGGTGGGGGACCCAGTACTTC
CDR3 protein: CASSPPGWGTQYF

J gene: TRBJ2-2
clone size: -
D gene: -
V gene: TRBV5-1
CDR3 DNA: TGCGCCAGCAGCCCAGAACGGGGGAACACCGGGGAGCTGTTTTTT
CDR3 protein: CASSPERGNTGELFF

J gene: TRBJ2-3
clone size: -
D gene: -
V gene: TRBV7-8
CDR3 DNA: TGTGCCAGCAGTCGCCGGAGACTTTCTAGCACAGATACGCAGTATTTT
CDR3 protein: CASSRRRLSSTDTQYF

J gene: TRBJ1-4
clone size: -
D gene: -
V gene: TRBV2
CDR3 DNA: TGTGCCAGCAGTGAGGAGTTCACCTCCGAAAAACTGTTTTTT
CDR3 protein: CASSEEFTSEKLFF

J gene: TRBJ2-2
clone size: -
D gene: -
V gene: TRBV4-2
CDR3 DNA: TGTGCCAGCAGCCAAGATTTTCGGGTTACCGGGGAGCTGTTTTTT
CDR3 protein: CASSQDFRVTGELFF